This is a list of T cell receptor beta chains from one sample in a study of T cell responses to AZD1222 COVID-19 vaccine. The method was immunoSEQ multiplex PCR; TCRdb's version includes in-frame clones alone and lacks a portion of them. The table lists roughly 170,000 clones, around 87% of them singletons, with 2.5% to 3% in the top ten. The specimen comprised peripheral blood, sampled on day 0 of AZD1222 vaccination. The receptors derive from an adult in good health. CDR3s include the opening cysteine and the closing phenylalanine or tryptophan. Each record gives: V gene, clone size, J gene, D gene, CDR3 protein, CDR3 DNA. A D gene is named only where the DNA matches it firmly. Only some rows state a clone size, as once, few, many or a class for expanded clones.

v_call: TRBV13
clone_size: few
j_call: TRBJ1-6
d_call: NA
cdr3_aa: CASSSTVYNSPLHF
cdr3_nt: TGTGCCAGCAGCTCGACAGTTTATAATTCACCCCTCCACTTT

v_call: TRBV9
clone_size: NA
j_call: TRBJ2-1
d_call: NA
cdr3_aa: CASSGEENEQFF
cdr3_nt: TGTGCCAGCAGCGGGGAAGAAAATGAGCAGTTCTTC

v_call: TRBV6-4
clone_size: NA
j_call: TRBJ2-1
d_call: NA
cdr3_aa: CASSDPSRGASEQFF
cdr3_nt: TGTGCCAGCAGTGACCCCAGCCGCGGGGCGAGTGAGCAGTTCTTC

v_call: TRBV30
clone_size: once
j_call: TRBJ2-3
d_call: NA
cdr3_aa: CAWSVGGDTQYF
cdr3_nt: TGTGCCTGGAGTGTGGGGGGAGATACGCAGTATTTT

v_call: TRBV11-3
clone_size: once
j_call: TRBJ2-3
d_call: NA
cdr3_aa: CASSPGRDPRTDTQYF
cdr3_nt: TGTGCCAGCAGCCCCGGGCGGGATCCACGCACAGATACGCAGTATTTT

v_call: TRBV19
clone_size: few
j_call: TRBJ2-2
d_call: NA
cdr3_aa: CASTRGGARTGELFF
cdr3_nt: TGTGCCAGTACCCGAGGGGGGGCACGAACCGGGGAGCTGTTTTTT

v_call: TRBV11-2
clone_size: once
j_call: TRBJ2-3
d_call: NA
cdr3_aa: CASSVGGLHWDTQYF
cdr3_nt: TGTGCCAGCAGCGTCGGCGGACTGCACTGGGATACGCAGTATTTT

v_call: TRBV2
clone_size: NA
j_call: TRBJ1-5
d_call: NA
cdr3_aa: CASSEVSVAGQPQHF
cdr3_nt: TGTGCCAGCAGTGAAGTTAGTGTGGCAGGGCAGCCCCAGCATTTT

v_call: TRBV9
clone_size: NA
j_call: TRBJ2-3
d_call: NA
cdr3_aa: CASSVAPISTDTQYF
cdr3_nt: TGTGCCAGCAGCGTAGCCCCGATTAGCACAGATACGCAGTATTTT

v_call: TRBV27
clone_size: once
j_call: TRBJ2-1
d_call: NA
cdr3_aa: CASTGRGGYNEQFF
cdr3_nt: TGTGCCAGCACCGGAAGGGGGGGATACAATGAGCAGTTCTTC

v_call: TRBV7-9
clone_size: NA
j_call: TRBJ1-1
d_call: NA
cdr3_aa: CASTLWGWNTEAFF
cdr3_nt: TGTGCCAGCACCCTATGGGGGTGGAACACTGAAGCTTTCTTT

v_call: TRBV18
clone_size: NA
j_call: TRBJ2-3
d_call: NA
cdr3_aa: CASSPGLVTDTQYF
cdr3_nt: TGTGCCAGCTCACCAGGGCTAGTAACAGATACGCAGTATTTT

v_call: TRBV27
clone_size: NA
j_call: TRBJ2-7
d_call: NA
cdr3_aa: CASSSNSYEQYF
cdr3_nt: TGTGCCAGCAGTTCTAACTCCTACGAGCAGTACTTC

v_call: TRBV6-1
clone_size: once
j_call: TRBJ2-7
d_call: NA
cdr3_aa: CASSEGAYEQYF
cdr3_nt: TGTGCCAGCAGTGAAGGGGCCTACGAGCAGTACTTC

v_call: TRBV18
clone_size: NA
j_call: TRBJ1-1
d_call: NA
cdr3_aa: CASSPTTGNTEAFF
cdr3_nt: TGTGCCAGCTCACCGACGACAGGGAACACTGAAGCTTTCTTT

v_call: TRBV11-2
clone_size: NA
j_call: TRBJ2-7
d_call: TRBD2
cdr3_aa: CASSLPGGSSPGF
cdr3_nt: TGTGCCAGCAGCTTACCGGGAGGGAGTAGCCCTGGGTTC

v_call: TRBV27
clone_size: NA
j_call: TRBJ1-1
d_call: NA
cdr3_aa: CASSFSQGVLGTEAFF
cdr3_nt: TGTGCCAGCAGTTTCTCCCAAGGGGTGCTGGGCACTGAAGCTTTCTTT

v_call: TRBV11-2
clone_size: NA
j_call: TRBJ2-3
d_call: NA
cdr3_aa: CASSLGTRTDTQYF
cdr3_nt: TGTGCCAGCAGCTTAGGTACGAGGACAGATACGCAGTATTTT

v_call: TRBV19
clone_size: NA
j_call: TRBJ1-3
d_call: TRBD1
cdr3_aa: CATRQGATSGNTIYF
cdr3_nt: TGTGCCACACGACAGGGGGCGACCTCTGGAAACACCATATATTTT

v_call: TRBV19
clone_size: NA
j_call: TRBJ1-1
d_call: NA
cdr3_aa: CASKRGLGNTEAFF
cdr3_nt: TGTGCCAGTAAAAGGGGATTGGGCAACACTGAAGCTTTCTTT

v_call: TRBV7-9
clone_size: NA
j_call: TRBJ1-2
d_call: TRBD1
cdr3_aa: CASSLPTGGYGYTF
cdr3_nt: TGTGCCAGCAGCTTACCGACAGGGGGCTATGGCTACACCTTC